The entry below gives a single TCR beta chain sequence along with its context. 60 Vbeta and 13 Jbeta primers were used in PCR. Measured with immunoSEQ multiplex PCR; TCRdb has only the in-frame clones, and not every one. In all, the sample yields tens of thousands of clones. The source of the sample is a study of cytomegalovirus exposure and HLA in healthy donors. V lost 0 bases, J lost 3 bases, and 6 bases lay in between. The CDR3 loop spans 14 amino acids. Germline V gene lookup returns CDR1 SGDLS and CDR2 YYNGEE. The TCR sequence derives from a woman younger than 45 in good health and CMV-seronegative. The sequenced material came from PBMCs. V usage is TRBV9 and J usage is TRBJ2-2; D not certain. The CDR3 region has the DNA TGTGCCAGCAGCGTAGGGGCAGACACCGGGGAGCTGTTTTTT. Translation gives CASSVGADTGELFF.